This TCR beta chain was identified in a study of shared clonotypes between healthy human individuals. The V gene lost 4 bases and the J gene lost 1 base, with 9 bases spanning the gap. The CDR3 has 14 residues. Germline V lookup: CDR1 MRHNA, CDR2 SNTAGT. Genomic DNA belonging to each subset was distributed in equal measure over several immunoSEQ plates. This table comes from immunoSEQ multiplex PCR, and its TCRdb copy is limited to in-frame clones, with some not included. The sample includes under 2,500,000 clones, about 94% of them seen just once. The TCR sequence derives from a man between 18 and 35 years old in good health. Material for sequencing was naive CD4+ T cells sorted from blood. As to subset: CD45RA+ positively selected. The rearrangement uses TRBV6-4 and TRBJ2-3, with D possibly called TRBD1 or TRBD2 (5 bases each). DNA for the CDR3: TGTGCCAGCAGTGGATCGGGGCGCACAGATACGCAGTATTTT. It is translated as CASSGSGRTDTQYF.